Listed here is a single T cell receptor (beta chain). The data stem from a study of shared clonotypes between healthy human individuals. Produced via immunoSEQ multiplex PCR; TCRdb's table is partial and in-frame only. The sample contains roughly 1 million clones, about three quarters of which appear only once. This CDR3 has 15 residues. V was pared by 2 bases and J by 1 base, with 14 bases between. Germline-derived CDR1 and CDR2 are SQVTM and ANQGSEA. Sequenced material: memory CD4+ T cells sorted from blood. Described subset: CD45RA-negative fraction. The receptor's source is a man younger than 35 in good health. The J gene is TRBJ1-1, the V gene TRBV29-1; D not certain. CDR3 nucleotides: TGCAGCGTTGAAAGGCCAGGTGAATCGAACACTGAAGCTTTCTTT. It codes for CSVERPGESNTEAFF.